One sample yielded the 30 T cell receptor beta chains listed below, sequenced in a study of CD8 T cells in ankylosing spondylitis. TCRdb ran MiXCR on the 5' RACE reads and lists one entry per CDR3 protein. The table has under 450,000 distinct CDR3 sequences, approximately 22% seen once; the top ten hold under 15%. Sequenced: blood, either unsorted or a sorted T cell fraction (not recorded which). The receptors here all came from a male donor with ankylosing spondylitis or in good health (not recorded which).

The chain carries TRBV30 and TRBJ2-1; D gene unclear. CDR1 is GTSNPN, CDR2 SVGIG, per germline (reference sequence). V gave up 2 bases and J gave up 6 bases, with 11 bases separating them. The CDR3 consists of 13 residues. The CDR3 loop reads CAWSLVSPNEQFF. CDR3 coding DNA: TGTGCCTGGAGTCTCGTGTCCCCCAATGAGCAGTTCTTC.

This clonotype was counted only a few times. The rearrangement joins TRBV27 to TRBJ2-7; the D is unclear. Per the germline V gene, CDR1 is MNHEY and CDR2 is SMNVEV (reference sequence). The CDR3 is made up of 13 amino acids. Trimming removed 7 bases from V and 3 bases from J, with 13 bases in between. As DNA, the CDR3 is TGTGCCAGCACCTTGGGAAACGGCTACGAGCAGTACTTC. Translation: CASTLGNGYEQYF.

This clonotype was seen a handful of times. V is TRBV6-5 and J is TRBJ2-2, with 8 bases matching TRBD2. With 1 base clipped from V and 8 bases from J, the junction kept 3 bases outside the gene matches. Germline CDR1 reads MNHEY; CDR2 reads SVGAGI. CDR3 length: 14 residues. The CDR3 loop is CASSYYASGGELFF. The CDR3 DNA reads as TGTGCCAGCAGTTACTATGCTAGCGGGGGGGAGCTGTTTTTT.

This clonotype was picked up a small number of times. The chain recombines TRBV4-1 with TRBJ2-5; possibly TRBD1 for D (6 bases). The CDR3 consists of 17 residues. Germline V gene sequence: CDR1 MGHRA, CDR2 YSYEKL. Trimming left V 1 base short and J 3 bases short, with 18 bases between. The CDR3 sequence is CASSQGGPGTSEETQYF. CDR3 DNA sequence: TGCGCCAGCAGCCAAGGGGGACCCGGGACATCCGAAGAGACCCAGTACTTC.

This clonotype appeared many times. The rearrangement links TRBV29-1 to TRBJ1-1; D remains ambiguous. V was shortened by 4 bases and J by 0 bases, with 9 bases between the two germline ends. Germline lookup yields CDR1 SQVTM and CDR2 ANQGSEA. The CDR3 loop spans 13 amino acids. The CDR3, as DNA: TGCAGCGTTGTTGGTAGTTTGAACACTGAAGCTTTCTTT. Residues: CSVVGSLNTEAFF.

This clonotype was seen a handful of times. J is TRBJ2-2 and V is TRBV15; D is possibly TRBD1 (6 bases). Germline CDR1 is LNHNV and CDR2 is YYDKDF (reference sequence). V lost 3 bases, J lost 1 base, and 9 bases lay in between. The CDR3 spans 15 residues. The CDR3 DNA sequence: TGTGCCACCAGCAGTCCGGGACAGAACACCGGGGAGCTGTTTTTT. This codes for CATSSPGQNTGELFF. Full variable domain (missing parts from reference TRBV15 and TRBJ2-2): DAMVIQNPRYQVTQFGKPVTLSCSQTLNHNVMYWYQQKSSQAPKLLFHYYDKDFNNEADTPDNFQSRRPNTSFCFLDIRSPGLGDTAMYLCATSSPGQNTGELFFGEGSRLTVL.

This clonotype was detected only a few times. The chain is built from TRBV4-2 and TRBJ2-2; unclear D gene. The CDR3 covers 14 residues. The germline gives CDR1 LGHNA, CDR2 YNFKEQ. V lost 1 base and J 2 bases, leaving 5 bases between the germline ends. The CDR3 nucleotides are TGTGCCAGCAGCCAAGGGGAAAACACCGGGGAGCTGTTTTTT. Protein product: CASSQGENTGELFF.

V usage is TRBV20-1 and J usage is TRBJ1-5, with D maybe TRBD1 (6 bases). The CDR3 contains 13 residues. Looked up from germline, CDR1 is DFQATT and CDR2 is SNEGSKA (reference sequence). Deletions cut 6 bases from V and 6 bases from J, with 15 bases between. The CDR3 spells CSAGGGPGQPQHF. The CDR3 nucleotides read TGCAGTGCAGGGGGGGGGCCCGGTCAGCCCCAGCATTTT.

The V gene is TRBV6-1, the J gene TRBJ2-1, with D tentatively TRBD1 or TRBD2 (5 bases each). The V and J ends lost 7 bases and 8 bases respectively, with 21 bases between them. Germline V CDR1 and CDR2: MNHNS, SASEGT. The CDR3 contains 15 residues. CDR3 protein: CASMRARLGQYEQFF. The CDR3 nucleotides read TGTGCCAGCATGAGGGCCAGGTTGGGGCAATATGAGCAGTTCTTC.

The table lists this clonotype with a few counts. This chain uses TRBV4-1 with TRBJ1-5; D ambiguous. V shed 0 bases and J shed 7 bases, with 7 bases lying between them. CDR3 length equals 13 residues. Germline values: CDR1 MGHRA, CDR2 YSYEKL. Here the CDR3 DNA reads TGCGCCAGCAGCCAAGATCTTAAGCAGCCCCAGCATTTT. It is translated as CASSQDLKQPQHF.

A few counts support this clonotype. The CDR3 is CASRPKGLAGVDTQYF. The DNA of the CDR3 is TGTGCCAGCAGACCTAAGGGACTAGCGGGGGTAGATACGCAGTATTTT. The chain has TRBV2 and TRBJ2-3, with 14 bases fitting TRBD2. The germline gives CDR1 SNHLY, CDR2 FYNNEI. The junction had 7 bases not matched to a gene; V was cut back by 6 bases and J by 5 bases. The CDR3 has 16 amino acids.

This clonotype came up a few times. CDR3 DNA: TGTGCCAGCGTACAGGGTGGGTTTAACACTGAAGCTTTCTTT. It translates to CASVQGGFNTEAFF. The V call is TRBV7-8, the J call TRBJ1-1, with D possibly being TRBD1 (6 bases). Germline CDR1 is SGHVS and CDR2 is FQNEAQ. This CDR3 contains 14 residues. Trimming pared 8 bases from V and 2 bases from J, leaving 15 bases between.

The CDR3: CASSLGSLGEQYF. The CDR3 coding sequence is TGCGCCAGCAGCTTGGGGTCGTTGGGCGAGCAGTACTTC. The chain links TRBV5-1 to TRBJ2-7; D is unresolved. CDR1 and CDR2 (germline): SGHRS, YFSETQ. Trimming left V 0 bases short and J 6 bases short, with 10 bases between. The CDR3 consists of 13 residues.

Comments on this clonotype: This is likely a read error, given that the CDR3 carries no conserved phenylalanine or tryptophan at its end. The limits of the CDR3 on the DNA are not certain, so only TCRdb's listed CDR3 is given. The chain couples TRBV20-1 to TRBJ1-2; the tabulated D call, TRBD1, remains unverified against the DNA. The CDR3 is made up of 11 amino acids, end residues included. CDR1 and CDR2 (germline): DFQATT, SNEGSKA (reference sequence). The CDR3 sequence: CSPNADRRSSY.

This clonotype was counted between two and nine times. The CDR3 reads CATRGRVLTDTQYF. The CDR3 nucleotides read TGTGCCACCAGGGGCAGGGTTCTGACAGATACGCAGTATTTT. V usage is TRBV24-1 and J usage is TRBJ2-3, with D tentatively TRBD1 (5 bases). The V end was cut by 7 bases, the J end by 3 bases, with 13 bases between. The CDR3 is made up of 14 amino acids. Germline lookup yields CDR1 KGHDR and CDR2 SFDVKD.

The rearrangement uses TRBV27 and TRBJ1-1, with a possible D match to TRBD1 (6 bases). CDR1 is MNHEY, CDR2 SMNVEV, per germline (reference sequence). The CDR3 sequence is 15 residues long. The germline V and J ends were trimmed by 0 bases and 2 bases, with 10 bases remaining between them. In DNA form, the CDR3 reads TGTGCCAGCAGTTTATCGGGCAGGGGAAACACTGAAGCTTTCTTT. It encodes CASSLSGRGNTEAFF.

The J gene is TRBJ2-7, the V gene TRBV4-2, with TRBD2 as a possible D gene (5 bases). Germline V CDR1 and CDR2: LGHNA, YNFKEQ. The CDR3 totals 14 residues. Between the trimmed V and J ends, which lost 4 bases and 3 bases, there was a span of 13 bases. The CDR3 nucleotides are TGTGCCAGCAGCCCCGGGATCCTCGGCTACGAGCAGTACTTC. This translates into CASSPGILGYEQYF.

J is TRBJ2-7 and V is TRBV9; TRBD2 matches 11 bases. The CDR3 spans 14 residues. V dropped 2 bases and J dropped 2; count of bases not matched to a gene: 0. Germline V gene sequence: CDR1 SGDLS, CDR2 YYNGEE. The CDR3 region has the DNA TGTGCCAGCAGCGTGACTAGCGGGACCTACGAGCAGTACTTC. It yields the protein CASSVTSGTYEQYF. The full variable domain, in which reference TRBV9 and TRBJ2-7 provide the parts outside the CDR3, is DSGVTQTPKHLITATGQRVTLRCSPRSGDLSVYWYQQSLDQGLQFLIQYYNGEERAKGNILERFSAQQFPDLHSELNLSSLELGDSALYFCASSVTSGTYEQYFGPGTRLTVT.

The V and J genes are TRBV12-3 or TRBV12-4 and TRBJ1-3; no reliable D call. The length of the CDR3 is 14 residues. V was pared by 7 bases and J by 0 bases, with 10 bases between. In DNA, the CDR3 is TGTGCCAGCACCCCGTGGATCTCTGGAAACACCATATATTTT. This translates into CASTPWISGNTIYF.

The chain couples TRBV15 to TRBJ2-1; D remains unclear. Trimming removed 0 bases from V and 4 bases from J, with 13 bases in between. Germline values: CDR1 LNHNV, CDR2 YYDKDF (reference sequence). CDR3 length: 16 amino acids. CDR3 sequence reads: CATSRESGLMYNEQFF. CDR3 coding DNA: TGTGCCACCAGCAGAGAATCGGGCCTGATGTACAATGAGCAGTTCTTC.

The J gene is TRBJ2-1, the V gene TRBV25-1; D is perhaps TRBD1 or TRBD2 (5 bases each). The CDR3 is 16 residues long. The ends were cut back, 6 bases at V and 4 bases at J, with 19 bases in the middle. The V gene's germline CDR1 is MGHDK and CDR2 SYGVNS. The CDR3 nucleotides read TGTGCCAGCAGAGAGACCCGGGACGGTAGATACAATGAGCAGTTCTTC. Its protein product is CASRETRDGRYNEQFF. Looking up the rest from reference TRBV25-1 and TRBJ2-1 gives the full variable domain: EADIYQTPRYLVIGTGKKITLECSQTMGHDKMYWYQQDPGMELHLIHYSYGVNSTEKGDLSSESTVSRIRTEHFPLTLESARPSHTSQYLCASRETRDGRYNEQFFGPGTRLTVL.

CDR3 DNA: TGTGCCAGCAGCCAAGCTCGGCTCACTGAAGCTTTCTTT. Its protein is CASSQARLTEAFF. The chain recombines TRBV7-8 with TRBJ1-1; D remains ambiguous. The CDR3 runs 13 residues. V lost 5 bases and J 4 bases, leaving 11 bases between the germline ends. CDR1 is SGHVS, CDR2 FQNEAQ, per germline. Supplemented by reference TRBV7-8 and TRBJ1-1, the full variable domain reads GAGVSQSPRYKVAKRGQDVALRCDPISGHVSLFWYQQALGQGPEFLTYFQNEAQLDKSGLPSDRFFAERPEGSVSTLKIQRTQQEDSAVYLCASSQARLTEAFFGQGTRLTVV.

V is TRBV6-9 and J is TRBJ2-2, with a tentative D call TRBD2 (6 bases). CDR1 is MNHGY and CDR2 is SVAAGI in the germline V gene. Trimming pared 2 bases from V and 7 bases from J, leaving 14 bases between. The CDR3 runs to 15 residues. CDR3 DNA sequence: TGTGCCAGCAGTTATCCACCGGGAGTGGGCGGGGAGCTGTTTTTT. Amino acid sequence: CASSYPPGVGGELFF.

The genes are TRBV4-1 and TRBJ2-3, with 9 bases aligning to TRBD1. The CDR3 covers 15 residues. Trimming at V came to 0 bases and at J to 6 bases, leaving 4 bases not matched to a gene. The germline CDR1 and CDR2 sequences are MGHRA and YSYEKL. CDR3 DNA: TGCGCCAGCAGCCAAGAGGACAGGGGCAGGGATACGCAGTATTTT. Residues: CASSQEDRGRDTQYF.

The CDR3 DNA sequence: TGCGCCAGCAGCCCCACCGCGGGATATGCATCCTACGAGCAGTACTTC. Its protein product is CASSPTAGYASYEQYF. The chain uses TRBV4-1 and TRBJ2-7; D is possibly TRBD2 (6 bases). The CDR3 spans 16 residues. CDR1 MGHRA and CDR2 YSYEKL come from the germline V gene. The V end lost 4 bases, the J end lost 1 base, and 17 bases lay between the germline ends.

CDR3 in amino acids: CASSPIGGGAETQYF. CDR3 nucleotides: TGTGCCAGCAGCCCCATCGGCGGGGGGGCAGAGACCCAGTACTTC. J is TRBJ2-5 and V is TRBV9; the match to TRBD2 covers 9 bases. The CDR3 loop spans 15 amino acids. CDR1 and CDR2 (germline): SGDLS, YYNGEE. J was trimmed by 4 bases and V by 4 bases; bases with no gene match: 8.

This clonotype was found a few times. The CDR3 nucleotides are TGTGCCAGCAGCTTGAATCTAGCGGGGGGAATGTGGGAGACCCAGTACTTC. Translated, it gives CASSLNLAGGMWETQYF. The chain uses TRBV5-6 and TRBJ2-5; 11 bases map to TRBD2. The CDR3 consists of 17 residues. V lost 1 base, J lost 5 bases, and 10 bases stayed unmatched. Per the germline V gene, CDR1 is SGHDT and CDR2 is YYEEEE.

The table lists this clonotype with a few counts. The chain links TRBV7-6 to TRBJ1-6; possible D gene TRBD1, 5 bases. The V gene lost 5 bases and the J gene lost 5 bases, with 13 bases spanning the gap. CDR1 and CDR2 from the germline V gene are SGHVS and FNYEAQ. The CDR3 runs 15 residues. The chain's CDR3 is CASSLDMGDNSPLHF. CDR3 DNA sequence: TGTGCCAGCAGCCTGGACATGGGCGATAATTCACCCCTCCACTTT.

This clonotype has a handful of counts. CDR3 sequence: CASSPTLRDRGYNEQFF. Written as DNA, the CDR3 is TGTGCCAGCAGCCCAACTTTACGGGACAGGGGCTACAATGAGCAGTTCTTC. The chain couples TRBV12-3 or TRBV12-4 to TRBJ2-1; TRBD1 matches 10 bases. J gave up 3 bases and V 6 bases, and 11 bases lay outside the gene matches. This CDR3 contains 17 residues.

The chain links TRBV24-1 to TRBJ2-5, with TRBD2 matching over 8 bases. CDR1 and CDR2 from the germline V gene are KGHDR and SFDVKD. CDR3 length: 17 amino acids. Trimming took 6 bases from V and 4 from J; bases not matched to a gene: 15. CDR3 coding DNA: TGTGCCACCAGTCCCCCGGGGGGGCTAGCGGGCCGAGAGACCCAGTACTTC. Protein product: CATSPPGGLAGRETQYF.